These 28 T cell receptor beta chains originate from one sample sequenced in a study of blood T cell repertoires in COVID-19. The repertoire was sequenced with immunoSEQ multiplex PCR; TCRdb's copy has only in-frame clones and lacks some. The sample gives just over 200,000 clones, under 90% of which show up once; approximately 6.1% is in the top ten. The material sequenced was peripheral blood. The receptors come from an elderly man with acute or convalescent COVID-19.

The gene calls are TRBV5-1 and TRBJ1-5; 10 nucleotides line up with TRBD1. Germline values: CDR1 SGHRS, CDR2 YFSETQ. The CDR3 spans 15 residues. The ends lost 1 base at V and 5 bases at J; junction bases unmatched: 3. The CDR3 DNA reads as TGCGCCAGCAGCTTGTCCGGGACAGGGGATCAGCCCCAGCATTTT. It yields the protein CASSLSGTGDQPQHF.

The rearrangement uses TRBV3-1 (or the pseudogene TRBV3-2) and TRBJ2-1; maybe TRBD2 (8 bases). Between the trimmed V and J ends, which lost 8 bases and 7 bases, there was a span of 18 bases. This CDR3 spans 14 amino acids. Looked up from germline, CDR1 is LGHDT and CDR2 is YNNKEL (reference sequence). The CDR3 is CASSREGALNEQFF. The CDR3 DNA reads as TGTGCCAGCTCCCGGGAGGGGGCCCTAAATGAGCAGTTCTTC.

J is TRBJ2-3 and V is TRBV6-2 or TRBV6-3; a weak D match, TRBD2 (5 bases). The CDR3 has 16 residues. Germline V gene data show CDR1 as MNHEY and CDR2 as SVGEGT. V lost 4 bases and J 3 bases, leaving 17 bases between the germline ends. CDR3 region: CASSSGPPRGTDTQYF. The CDR3 nucleotides read TGTGCCAGCAGTTCTGGACCGCCGCGCGGGACAGATACGCAGTATTTT.

J is TRBJ1-1 and V is TRBV25-1; no clear D. V lost 4 bases and J 4 bases, leaving 7 bases between the germline ends. Germline V gives CDR1 MGHDK, CDR2 SYGVNS. The CDR3 has 12 residues. The CDR3 loop reads CASSVGSTEAFF. The CDR3 region has the DNA TGTGCCAGCAGTGTTGGCAGCACTGAAGCTTTCTTT.

The chain carries TRBV3-1 (or the pseudogene TRBV3-2) and TRBJ1-1; D is uncertain. From germline, CDR1 is LGHDT and CDR2 YNNKEL (reference sequence). This CDR3 has 14 residues. Trimming removed 1 base at V and 5 bases at J, with 11 bases between. The CDR3 loop reads CASSQVEGGTEAFF. The CDR3 DNA reads TGTGCCAGCAGCCAAGTCGAGGGTGGAACTGAAGCTTTCTTT.

This clone was seen just once. The chain is built from TRBV5-1 and TRBJ2-7; 8 nucleotides line up with TRBD2. CDR3 length: 15 residues. Germline V CDR1 and CDR2: SGHRS, YFSETQ. V lost 0 bases, J lost 2 bases, and 4 bases stayed unmatched. For the CDR3, the DNA is TGCGCCAGCAGCTTGGTGGCTAGCGGGCCCTACGAGCAGTACTTC. It specifies CASSLVASGPYEQYF.

The chain has TRBV19 and TRBJ2-7; possible D gene TRBD1, 6 bases. Trimming cost V 5 bases and J 2 bases, with 16 bases left between them. This CDR3 spans 15 amino acids. Germline assignment: CDR1 LNHDA and CDR2 SQIVND (reference sequence). CDR3 coding DNA: TGTGCCAGTAGTCCAGGGACACTGGGACCCTACGAGCAGTACTTC. As protein: CASSPGTLGPYEQYF. Drawing the rest from reference TRBV19 and TRBJ2-7, the complete variable domain is DGGITQSPKYLFRKEGQNVTLSCEQNLNHDAMYWYRQDPGQGLRLIYYSQIVNDFQKGDIAEGYSVSREKKESFPLTVTSAQKNPTAFYLCASSPGTLGPYEQYFGPGTRLTVT.

This sequence joins TRBV29-1 and TRBJ2-7, with TRBD2 matching 7 bases. The CDR3 runs to 11 residues. The junction had 4 bases not matched to a gene; V was cut back by 8 bases and J by 3 bases. Germline V CDR1 and CDR2: SQVTM, ANQGSEA. CDR3: CSISGYYEQYV. The CDR3 DNA reads as TGCAGCATTAGCGGGTACTACGAGCAGTACGTC.

This chain joins TRBV28 and TRBJ2-3, with D tentatively TRBD2 (5 bases). V was cut by 4 bases and J by 4 bases, with 24 bases left in between. The CDR3 sequence is 18 residues long. CDR1 is MDHEN and CDR2 is SYDVKM in the germline V gene. The CDR3 sequence: CASSSRLGRGGRADTQYF. The CDR3 bases are TGTGCCAGCAGTTCCCGACTGGGCCGGGGTGGACGGGCAGATACGCAGTATTTT.

This clone was observed a single time. The V and J genes are TRBV7-3 and TRBJ1-5; D perhaps matches TRBD1 (5 bases). The CDR3 is 15 amino acids. V was shortened by 1 base and J by 6 bases, with 13 bases between the two germline ends. The germline V gene encodes CDR1 SGHTA and CDR2 FQGTGA. The DNA of the CDR3 is TGTGCCAGCAGCTTAAGGCGCAGGGAAGGTCAGCCCCAGCATTTT. Translation gives CASSLRRREGQPQHF.

The V gene is TRBV15, the J gene TRBJ1-1; D is ambiguous. With 1 base removed from V and 1 base from J, the gap between germline ends came to 7 bases. CDR1 and CDR2 (germline): LNHNV, YYDKDF (reference sequence). There are 14 residues in the CDR3. CDR3 loop: CATSRASGNTEAFF. The CDR3, as DNA: TGTGCCACCAGCAGAGCCTCCGGGAACACTGAAGCTTTCTTT.

This clone was seen a single time. Written as DNA, the CDR3 is TGTGCCAGCACCCCCTCAAGGGGCGACACCGGGGAGCTGTTTTTT. As protein: CASTPSRGDTGELFF. The V gene is TRBV16, the J gene TRBJ2-2; TRBD1 is a possible D gene (5 bases). V was clipped by 7 bases and J by 3 bases, with 15 bases between them. CDR1 is KGHSY, CDR2 FQNENV, per germline. The CDR3 is 15 residues long. The full variable domain, its missing parts supplied by reference TRBV16 and TRBJ2-2, is GEEVAQTPKHLVRGEGQKAKLYCAPIKGHSYVFWYQQVLKNEFKFLISFQNENVFDETGMPKERFSAKCLPNSPCSLEIQATKLEDSAVYFCASTPSRGDTGELFFGEGSRLTVL.

This chain links TRBV2 with TRBJ1-2, with D possibly being TRBD1 (5 bases). CDR3 size: 11 residues. V lost 5 bases, J lost 8 bases, and 9 bases lay in between. Germline V gives CDR1 SNHLY, CDR2 FYNNEI. For the CDR3, the DNA is TGTGCCAGCAGTTCCCAGGGAGGCTACACCTTC. This translates into CASSSQGGYTF. The full variable domain, rest sourced from reference TRBV2 and TRBJ1-2, is EPEVTQTPSHQVTQMGQEVILRCVPISNHLYFYWYRQILGQKVEFLVSFYNNEISEKSEIFDDQFSVERPDGSNFTLKIRSTKLEDSAMYFCASSSQGGYTFGSGTRLTVV.

The chain has TRBV5-6 and TRBJ1-6; possible D gene TRBD1, 6 bases. The V gene's germline CDR1 is SGHDT and CDR2 YYEEEE. V was trimmed by 4 bases and J by 7 bases, leaving 12 bases between them. The CDR3 is 14 amino acids. CDR3 coding DNA: TGTGCCAGCAGCCGTCGAGGGGGAAATTCACCCCTCCACTTT. Residues: CASSRRGGNSPLHF.

This rearrangement joins TRBV5-1 to TRBJ2-3; 13 bases are a match to TRBD2. CDR3 length: 17 residues. Trimming took 0 bases from V and 0 from J; bases not matched to a gene: 1. Germline values: CDR1 SGHRS, CDR2 YFSETQ. CDR3: CASSLGGLAGSTDTQYF. DNA of the CDR3: TGCGCCAGCAGCTTGGGGGGACTAGCGGGGAGCACAGATACGCAGTATTTT.

In this sample, this clone turned up a few times. This chain uses TRBV15 with TRBJ2-7, with D maybe TRBD1 (6 bases). The CDR3 sequence is 13 residues long. In germline, CDR1 is LNHNV, CDR2 YYDKDF (reference sequence). Trimming shortened V by 8 bases and J by 5 bases, and 16 bases separated the two germline ends. The chain's CDR3 is CATAQQGRHEQYF. CDR3 coding DNA: TGTGCCACCGCCCAGCAGGGGCGGCACGAGCAGTACTTC. Full variable domain (outside the CDR3, taken from reference TRBV15 and TRBJ2-7): DAMVIQNPRYQVTQFGKPVTLSCSQTLNHNVMYWYQQKSSQAPKLLFHYYDKDFNNEADTPDNFQSRRPNTSFCFLDIRSPGLGDTAMYLCATAQQGRHEQYFGPGTRLTVT.

The rearrangement links TRBV20-1 to TRBJ2-1, with TRBD2 matching over 9 bases. The ends lost 4 bases at V and 4 bases at J; junction bases unmatched: 11. The CDR3 sequence is 16 residues long. Germline V CDR1 and CDR2: DFQATT, SNEGSKA (reference sequence). CDR3 in DNA: TGCAGTGCTATTGAACGGGGACTAGCTCGATACAATGAGCAGTTCTTC. Its translation: CSAIERGLARYNEQFF.

This chain uses TRBV21-1 with TRBJ2-7; the DNA was not compared with TRBD2, the D call given in the table. TRBV21-1 is tagged as a pseudogene. The CDR3 runs 15 residues. The CDR3 DNA follows: TGTGCCAGCAGCTTGAAGGAGACCCAGCCATACGAGCAGTACTTC. It translates to CASSLKETQPYEQYF.

This chain links TRBV19 with TRBJ2-7; possible D gene TRBD2, 6 bases. CDR3 size: 13 residues. Germline CDR1 and CDR2: LNHDA and SQIVND (reference sequence). Deletions cut 4 bases from V and 3 bases from J, with 10 bases between. The CDR3, as DNA: TGTGCCAGTAGTAGCGTCGGGGGCTACGAGCAGTACTTC. Its translation is CASSSVGGYEQYF.

V gene TRBV6-1 combines with J gene TRBJ2-7; possibly TRBD1 for D (6 bases). In germline, CDR1 is MNHNS, CDR2 SASEGT. The CDR3 has 14 residues. CDR3 amino acids: CASSEHTLRRGSTV. The DNA for the CDR3 is TGTGCCAGCAGTGAGCATACCCTTCGAAGGGGGTCCACTGTC.

The V gene is TRBV10-2, the J gene TRBJ1-3; possible D gene TRBD1, 6 bases. The V end was cut by 0 bases, the J end by 4 bases, with 10 bases between. Germline lookup yields CDR1 WSHSY and CDR2 SAAADI. This CDR3 has 15 residues. In nucleotides, the CDR3 is TGCGCCAGCAGTGAGTCGACAGGAGTAGGAAACACCATATATTTT. Translated, it gives CASSESTGVGNTIYF.

In this sample, this clone turned up once. This rearrangement joins TRBV27 to TRBJ2-7, with 8 positions matching TRBD1. Per the germline V gene, CDR1 is MNHEY and CDR2 is SMNVEV (reference sequence). The CDR3 totals 14 residues. J gave up 9 bases and V 2 bases, and 9 bases lay outside the gene matches. The CDR3 spells CASSLESTGARQYF. The CDR3 nucleotides are TGTGCCAGCAGTTTAGAGTCGACAGGGGCCCGGCAGTACTTC.

This clone was found a few times. In DNA, the CDR3 is TGTGCCAGCCGAGAACGGAGCCTTAATGAAAAACTGTTTTTT. It translates to CASRERSLNEKLFF. The chain recombines TRBV28 with TRBJ1-4; D uncertain. Germline V gives CDR1 MDHEN, CDR2 SYDVKM. The CDR3 has 14 residues. V gave up 8 bases and J gave up 4 bases, with 14 bases separating them.

Written as DNA, the CDR3 is TGCGCCAGCAGCCCGACTAGCGGGAGGGTGGGGGAGCAGTTCTTC. Protein sequence: CASSPTSGRVGEQFF. The rearrangement uses TRBV5-1 and TRBJ2-1; TRBD2 matches at 14 bases. This CDR3 comprises 15 residues. From germline, CDR1 is SGHRS and CDR2 YFSETQ. The J segment lost 10 bases and the V segment lost 4 bases, leaving 7 bases of the junction unmatched.

The chain's CDR3 is CASSPGLAGREQYV. The CDR3 DNA is TGTGCCAGCAGCCCCGGACTAGCGGGACGGGAGCAGTACGTC. The rearrangement links TRBV6-2 or TRBV6-3 to TRBJ2-7; 12 bases are shared with TRBD2. The CDR3 contains 14 residues. With 6 bases clipped from V and 7 bases from J, the junction kept 7 bases outside the gene matches. CDR1 and CDR2 from the germline V gene are MNHEY and SVGEGT.

Concerning this clone: The junction departs from germline at one end; a sequencing error may be responsible. The chain couples TRBV2 to TRBJ2-7; a weak D match, TRBD2 (6 bases). CDR1 is SNHLY, CDR2 FYNNEI, per germline. The CDR3 runs to 14 residues. CDR3 in amino acids: CASNDGTSSNNYRF. DNA of the CDR3: TGTGCCAGCAACGATGGCACTAGCTCCAATAATTATCGCTTC.

The rearrangement links TRBV18 to TRBJ1-2; weak D call: TRBD1 (6 bases). The germline V and J ends were trimmed by 3 bases and 2 bases, with 13 bases remaining between them. Germline V CDR1 and CDR2: KGHSH, LQKENI. The CDR3 covers 15 residues. In nucleotides, the CDR3 is TGTGCCAGCTCACCCATACAGACAGGAAACTATGGCTACACCTTC. This codes for CASSPIQTGNYGYTF.

The V gene is TRBV28, the J gene TRBJ1-4; D is possibly TRBD1 (5 bases). The germline gives CDR1 MDHEN, CDR2 SYDVKM. This CDR3 region has 13 residues. Trimming took off 8 bases at V and 5 bases at J, with 12 bases between the two ends. The CDR3: CASAGGLNEKLFF. The DNA of the CDR3 is TGTGCCAGCGCCGGGGGGTTGAATGAAAAACTGTTTTTT. Based on the CDR3 plus reference TRBV28 and TRBJ1-4, the full variable domain is DVKVTQSSRYLVKRTGEKVFLECVQDMDHENMFWYRQDPGLGLRLIYFSYDVKMKEKGDIPEGYSVSREKKERFSLILESASTNQTSMYLCASAGGLNEKLFFGSGTQLSVL.